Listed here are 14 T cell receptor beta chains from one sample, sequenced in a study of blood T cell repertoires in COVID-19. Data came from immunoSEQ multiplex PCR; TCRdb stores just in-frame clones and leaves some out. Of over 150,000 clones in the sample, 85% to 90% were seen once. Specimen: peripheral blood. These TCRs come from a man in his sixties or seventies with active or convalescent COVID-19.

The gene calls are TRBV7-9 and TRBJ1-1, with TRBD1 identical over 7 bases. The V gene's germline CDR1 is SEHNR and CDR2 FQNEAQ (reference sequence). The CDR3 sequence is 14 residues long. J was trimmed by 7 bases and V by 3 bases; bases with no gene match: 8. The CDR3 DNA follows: TGTGCCAGCAGCTTCATTCGACAGGGCTTTGAAGCTTTCTTT. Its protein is CASSFIRQGFEAFF.

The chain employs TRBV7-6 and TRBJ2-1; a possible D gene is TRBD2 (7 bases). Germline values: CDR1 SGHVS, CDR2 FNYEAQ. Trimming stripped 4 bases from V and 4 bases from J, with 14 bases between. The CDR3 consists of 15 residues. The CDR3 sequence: CASSSGGRLYNEQFF. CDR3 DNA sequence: TGTGCCAGCAGCTCGGGGGGCAGGTTATACAATGAGCAGTTCTTC.

The CDR3 is CASSATGVLPAFF. CDR3 DNA: TGTGCCAGCAGCGCGACAGGGGTTTTGCCAGCTTTCTTT. The chain is built from TRBV7-2 and TRBJ1-1, with TRBD1 identical over 8 bases. The CDR3 sequence is 13 residues long. J gave up 10 bases and V 5 bases, and 9 bases lay outside the gene matches. Germline V gene data show CDR1 as SGHTA and CDR2 as FQGNSA.

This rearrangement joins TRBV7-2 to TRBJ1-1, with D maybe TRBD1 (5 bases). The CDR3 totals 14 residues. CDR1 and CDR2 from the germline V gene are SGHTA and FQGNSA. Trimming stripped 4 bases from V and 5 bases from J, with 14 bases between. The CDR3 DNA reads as TGTGCCAGCAGCTCGAGTTGGGGCGCTACTGAAGCTTTCTTT. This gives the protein CASSSSWGATEAFF.

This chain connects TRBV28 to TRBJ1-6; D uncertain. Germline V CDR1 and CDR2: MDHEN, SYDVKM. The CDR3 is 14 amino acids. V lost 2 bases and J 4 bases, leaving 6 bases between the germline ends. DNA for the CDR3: TGTGCCAGCAGTTTACTCCGGTATAATTCACCCCTCCACTTT. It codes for CASSLLRYNSPLHF.

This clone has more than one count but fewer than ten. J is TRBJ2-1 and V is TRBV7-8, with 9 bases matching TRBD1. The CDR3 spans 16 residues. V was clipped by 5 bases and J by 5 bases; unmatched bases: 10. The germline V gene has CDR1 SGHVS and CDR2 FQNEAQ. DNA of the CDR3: TGTGCCAGCAGCATTAACAGGGGGCAACCCCACAATGAGCAGTTCTTC. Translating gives CASSINRGQPHNEQFF. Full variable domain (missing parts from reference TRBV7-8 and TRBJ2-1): GAGVSQSPRYKVAKRGQDVALRCDPISGHVSLFWYQQALGQGPEFLTYFQNEAQLDKSGLPSDRFFAERPEGSVSTLKIQRTQQEDSAVYLCASSINRGQPHNEQFFGPGTRLTVL.

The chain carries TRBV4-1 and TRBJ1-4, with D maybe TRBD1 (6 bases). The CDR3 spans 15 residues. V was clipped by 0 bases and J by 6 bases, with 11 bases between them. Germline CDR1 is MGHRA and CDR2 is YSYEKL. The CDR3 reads CASSQDVGGDEKLFF. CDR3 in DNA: TGCGCCAGCAGCCAAGATGTAGGGGGTGATGAAAAACTGTTTTTT.

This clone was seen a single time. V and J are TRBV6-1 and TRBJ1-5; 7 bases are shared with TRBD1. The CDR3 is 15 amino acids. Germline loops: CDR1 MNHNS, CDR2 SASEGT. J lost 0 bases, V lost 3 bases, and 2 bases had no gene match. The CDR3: CASSDNRGSNQPQHF. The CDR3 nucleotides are TGTGCCAGCAGTGATAACAGGGGTAGCAATCAGCCCCAGCATTTT.

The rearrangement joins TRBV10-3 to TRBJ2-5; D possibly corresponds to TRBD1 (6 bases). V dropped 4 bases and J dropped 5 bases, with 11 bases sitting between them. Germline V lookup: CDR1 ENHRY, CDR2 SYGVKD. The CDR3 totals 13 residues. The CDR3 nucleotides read TGTGCCATCAGTGGCAGGGGTGCGGAGACCCAGTACTTC. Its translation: CAISGRGAETQYF.

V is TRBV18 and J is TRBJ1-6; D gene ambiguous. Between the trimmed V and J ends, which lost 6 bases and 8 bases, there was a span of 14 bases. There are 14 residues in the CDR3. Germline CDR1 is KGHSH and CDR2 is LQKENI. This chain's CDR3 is CASSLQPRDSPLHF. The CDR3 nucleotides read TGTGCCAGCTCCCTACAGCCTCGTGATTCACCCCTCCACTTT. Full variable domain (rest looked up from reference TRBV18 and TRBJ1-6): NAGVMQNPRHLVRRRGQEARLRCSPMKGHSHVYWYRQLPEEGLKFMVYLQKENIIDESGMPKERFSAEFPKEGPSILRIQQVVRGDSAAYFCASSLQPRDSPLHFGNGTRLTVT.

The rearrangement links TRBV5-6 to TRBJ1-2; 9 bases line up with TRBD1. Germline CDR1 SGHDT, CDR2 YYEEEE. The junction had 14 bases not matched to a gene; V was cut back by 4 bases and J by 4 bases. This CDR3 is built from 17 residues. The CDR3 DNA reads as TGTGCCAGCAGCCCGCTTGTACAGGGGGCGGGGAGCTATGGCTACACCTTC. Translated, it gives CASSPLVQGAGSYGYTF.

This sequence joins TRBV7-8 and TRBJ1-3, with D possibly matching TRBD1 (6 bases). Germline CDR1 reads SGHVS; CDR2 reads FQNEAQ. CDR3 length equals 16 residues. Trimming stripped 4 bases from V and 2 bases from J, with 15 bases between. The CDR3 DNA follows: TGTGCCAGCAGCTGGGCTAGGGACATCGCTGGAAACACCATATATTTT. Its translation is CASSWARDIAGNTIYF.

The CDR3 coding sequence is TGTGCCAGCAGCTCTCCCGTTACTAGCGGGACAAGCGGGGAGCTGTTTTTT. This codes for CASSSPVTSGTSGELFF. The chain carries TRBV5-8 and TRBJ2-2, with 10 positions matching TRBD2. The CDR3 totals 17 residues. Looked up from germline, CDR1 is SGHTS and CDR2 is YDEGEE. The V gene end was trimmed by 3 bases and the J gene end by 7 bases; junction bases not matched to a gene: 12. Based on the CDR3 plus reference TRBV5-8 and TRBJ2-2, the full variable domain is EAGVTQSPTHLIKTRGQQATLRCSPISGHTSVYWYQQALGLGLQFLLWYDEGEERNRGNFPPRFSGRQFPNYSSELNVNALELEDSALYLCASSSPVTSGTSGELFFGEGSRLTVL.

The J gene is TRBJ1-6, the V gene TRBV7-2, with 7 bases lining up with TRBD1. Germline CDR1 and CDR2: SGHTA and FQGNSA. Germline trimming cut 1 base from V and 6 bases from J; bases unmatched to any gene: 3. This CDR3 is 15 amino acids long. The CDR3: CASSLGGTANSPLHF. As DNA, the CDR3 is TGTGCCAGCAGCTTAGGCGGGACAGCTAATTCACCCCTCCACTTT.